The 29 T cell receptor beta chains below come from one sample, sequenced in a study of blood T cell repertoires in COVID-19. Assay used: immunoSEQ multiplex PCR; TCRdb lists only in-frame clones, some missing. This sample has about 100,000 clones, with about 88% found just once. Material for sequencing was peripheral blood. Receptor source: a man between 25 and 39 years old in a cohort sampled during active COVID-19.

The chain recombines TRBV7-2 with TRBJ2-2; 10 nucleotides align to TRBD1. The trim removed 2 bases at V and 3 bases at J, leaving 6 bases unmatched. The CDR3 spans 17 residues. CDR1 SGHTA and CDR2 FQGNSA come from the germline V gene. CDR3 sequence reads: CASSLFPGQGYTGELFF. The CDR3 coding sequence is TGTGCCAGCAGCTTATTCCCGGGACAGGGGTACACCGGGGAGCTGTTTTTT.

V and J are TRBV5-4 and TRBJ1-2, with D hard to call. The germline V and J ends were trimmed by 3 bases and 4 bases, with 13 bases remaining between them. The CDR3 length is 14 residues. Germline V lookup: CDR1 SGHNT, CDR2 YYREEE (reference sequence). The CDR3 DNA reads TGTGCCAGCAGCTGGGAGGGCGGATTCTATGGCTACACCTTC. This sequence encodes CASSWEGGFYGYTF.

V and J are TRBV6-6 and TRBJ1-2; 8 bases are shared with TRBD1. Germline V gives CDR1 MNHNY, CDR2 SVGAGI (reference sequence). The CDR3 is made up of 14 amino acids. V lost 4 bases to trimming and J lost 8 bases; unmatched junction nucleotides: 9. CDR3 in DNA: TGTGCCAGCAGTTCTAGATTGGACAGGGACGGCTACACCTTC. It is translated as CASSSRLDRDGYTF.

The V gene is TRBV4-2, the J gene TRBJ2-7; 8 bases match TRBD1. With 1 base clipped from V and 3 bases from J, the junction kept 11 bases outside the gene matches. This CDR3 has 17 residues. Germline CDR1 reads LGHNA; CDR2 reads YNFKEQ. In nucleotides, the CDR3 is TGTGCCAGCAGCCAAGCAGCAGGACAGGGTACGATCTACGAGCAGTACTTC. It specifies CASSQAAGQGTIYEQYF.

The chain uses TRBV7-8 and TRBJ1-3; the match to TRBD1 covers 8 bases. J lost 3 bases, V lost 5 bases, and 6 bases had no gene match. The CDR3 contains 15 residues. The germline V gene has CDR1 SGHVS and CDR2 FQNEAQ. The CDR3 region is CASSVRGQGGNTIYF. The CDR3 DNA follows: TGTGCCAGCAGCGTACGCGGACAGGGTGGAAACACCATATATTTT.

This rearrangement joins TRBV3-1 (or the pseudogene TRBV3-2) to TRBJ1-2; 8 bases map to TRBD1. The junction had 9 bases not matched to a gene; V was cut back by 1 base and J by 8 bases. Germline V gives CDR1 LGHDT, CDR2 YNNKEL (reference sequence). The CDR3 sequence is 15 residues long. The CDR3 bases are TGTGCCAGCAGCCAAGGGACAGGGTACGTAGAAGGCTACACCTTC. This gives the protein CASSQGTGYVEGYTF.

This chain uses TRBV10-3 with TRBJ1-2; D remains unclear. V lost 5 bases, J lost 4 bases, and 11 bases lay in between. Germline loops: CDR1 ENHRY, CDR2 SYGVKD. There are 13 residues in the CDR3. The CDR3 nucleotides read TGTGCCATCAGTACGGACTCATCCTATGGCTACACCTTC. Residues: CAISTDSSYGYTF.

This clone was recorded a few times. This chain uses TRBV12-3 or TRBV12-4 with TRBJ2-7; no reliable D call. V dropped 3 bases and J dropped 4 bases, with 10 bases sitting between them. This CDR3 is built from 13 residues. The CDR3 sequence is CASSFSSLYEQYF. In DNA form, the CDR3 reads TGTGCCAGCAGTTTCTCTTCGTTATACGAGCAGTACTTC.

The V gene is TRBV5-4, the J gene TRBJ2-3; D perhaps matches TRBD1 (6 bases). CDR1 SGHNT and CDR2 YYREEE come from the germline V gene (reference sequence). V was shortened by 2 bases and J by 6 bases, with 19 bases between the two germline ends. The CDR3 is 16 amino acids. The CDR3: CASSFRTGFQADTQYF. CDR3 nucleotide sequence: TGTGCCAGCAGCTTTCGAACAGGGTTTCAGGCGGATACGCAGTATTTT.

CDR3 bases: TGTGCCAGCAGCTTAGCACAGGCCAAAAACATTCAGTACTTC. Amino acids: CASSLAQAKNIQYF. The rearrangement uses TRBV11-2 and TRBJ2-4; no firm D call. The germline CDR1 and CDR2 sequences are SGHAT and FQNNGV. With 1 base removed from V and 1 base from J, the gap between germline ends came to 5 bases. CDR3 length: 14 residues.

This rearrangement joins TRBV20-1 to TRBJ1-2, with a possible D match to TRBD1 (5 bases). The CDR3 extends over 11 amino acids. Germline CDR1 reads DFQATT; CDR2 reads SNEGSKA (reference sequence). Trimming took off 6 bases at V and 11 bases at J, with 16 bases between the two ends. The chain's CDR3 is CSASAGSLYTF. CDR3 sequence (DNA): TGCAGTGCCTCGGCAGGGTCGTTGTACACCTTC.

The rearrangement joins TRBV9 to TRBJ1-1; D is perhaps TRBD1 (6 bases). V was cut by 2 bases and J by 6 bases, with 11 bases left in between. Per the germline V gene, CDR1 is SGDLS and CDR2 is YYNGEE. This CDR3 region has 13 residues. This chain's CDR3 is CASSVREGAEAFF. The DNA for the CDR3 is TGTGCCAGCAGCGTTAGGGAGGGGGCTGAAGCTTTCTTT.

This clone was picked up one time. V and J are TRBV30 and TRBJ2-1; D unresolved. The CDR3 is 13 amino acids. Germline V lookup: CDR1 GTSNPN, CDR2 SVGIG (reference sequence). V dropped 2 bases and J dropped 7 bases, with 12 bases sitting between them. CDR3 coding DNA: TGTGCCTGGAGTCCCCCCCCGCGGAATGAGCAGTTCTTC. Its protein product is CAWSPPPRNEQFF.

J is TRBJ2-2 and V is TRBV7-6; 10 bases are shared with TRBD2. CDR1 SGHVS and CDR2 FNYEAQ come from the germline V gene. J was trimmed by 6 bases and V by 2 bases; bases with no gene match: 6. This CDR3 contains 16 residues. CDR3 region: CASSLTSGGDAGELFF. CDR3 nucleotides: TGTGCCAGCAGCTTAACGAGCGGGGGGGACGCCGGGGAGCTGTTTTTT. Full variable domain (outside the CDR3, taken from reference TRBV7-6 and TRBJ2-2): GAGVSQSPRYKVTKRGQDVALRCDPISGHVSLYWYRQALGQGPEFLTYFNYEAQQDKSGLPNDRFSAERPEGSISTLTIQRTEQRDSAMYRCASSLTSGGDAGELFFGEGSRLTVL.

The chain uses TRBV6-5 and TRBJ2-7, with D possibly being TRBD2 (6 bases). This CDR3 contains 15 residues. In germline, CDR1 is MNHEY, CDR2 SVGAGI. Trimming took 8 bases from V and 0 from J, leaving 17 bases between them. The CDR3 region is CASGRERAGSYEQYF. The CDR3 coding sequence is TGTGCCAGCGGCAGGGAGCGGGCCGGCTCCTACGAGCAGTACTTC.

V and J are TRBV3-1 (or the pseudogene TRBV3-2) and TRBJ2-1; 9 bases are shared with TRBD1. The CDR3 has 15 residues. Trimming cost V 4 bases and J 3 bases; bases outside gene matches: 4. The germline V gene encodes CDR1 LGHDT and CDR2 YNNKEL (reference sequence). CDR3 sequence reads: CASSPSDRGYNEQFF. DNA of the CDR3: TGTGCCAGCAGCCCTTCGGACAGGGGCTACAATGAGCAGTTCTTC.

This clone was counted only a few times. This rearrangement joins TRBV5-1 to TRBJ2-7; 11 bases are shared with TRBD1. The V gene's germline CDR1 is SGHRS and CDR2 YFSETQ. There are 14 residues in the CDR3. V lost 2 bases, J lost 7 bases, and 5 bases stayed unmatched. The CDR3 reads CASSFGQGAGEQYF. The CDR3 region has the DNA TGCGCCAGCAGCTTCGGACAGGGGGCAGGGGAGCAGTACTTC.

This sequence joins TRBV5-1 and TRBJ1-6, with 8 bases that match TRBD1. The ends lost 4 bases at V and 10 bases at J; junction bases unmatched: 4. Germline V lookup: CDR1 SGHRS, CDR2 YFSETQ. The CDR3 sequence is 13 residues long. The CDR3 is CASSPDRASPLHF. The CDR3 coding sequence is TGCGCCAGCAGCCCGGACAGGGCCTCACCCCTCCACTTT.

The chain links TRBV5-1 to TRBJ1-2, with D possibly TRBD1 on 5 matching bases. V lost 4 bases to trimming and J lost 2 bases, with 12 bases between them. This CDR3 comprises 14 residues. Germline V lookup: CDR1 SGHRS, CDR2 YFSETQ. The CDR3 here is CASSPDRDNYGYTF. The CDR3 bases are TGCGCCAGCAGCCCCGACAGAGACAACTATGGCTACACCTTC. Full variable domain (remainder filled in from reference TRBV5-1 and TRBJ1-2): KAGVTQTPRYLIKTRGQQVTLSCSPISGHRSVSWYQQTPGQGLQFLFEYFSETQRNKGNFPGRFSGRQFSNSRSEMNVSTLELGDSALYLCASSPDRDNYGYTFGSGTRLTVV.

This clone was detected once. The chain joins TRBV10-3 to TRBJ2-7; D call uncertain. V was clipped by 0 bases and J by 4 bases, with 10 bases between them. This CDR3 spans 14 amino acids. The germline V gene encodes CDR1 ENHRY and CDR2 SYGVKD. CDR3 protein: CAISESGREYEQYF. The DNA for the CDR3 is TGTGCCATCAGTGAGTCGGGCAGAGAGTACGAGCAGTACTTC.

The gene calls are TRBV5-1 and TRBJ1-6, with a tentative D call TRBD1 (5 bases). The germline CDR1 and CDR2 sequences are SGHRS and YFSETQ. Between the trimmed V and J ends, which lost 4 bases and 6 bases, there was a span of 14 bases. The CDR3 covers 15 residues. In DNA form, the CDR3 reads TGCGCCAGCAGCCCCGGGGAGGGGCGTAATTCACCCCTCCACTTT. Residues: CASSPGEGRNSPLHF.

The CDR3 is CASSYGALGGLKDGYTF. The CDR3, as DNA: TGTGCCAGTAGTTACGGAGCCTTGGGGGGGCTCAAGGATGGCTACACCTTC. The chain couples TRBV19 to TRBJ1-2, with D tentatively TRBD1 (6 bases). Germline V CDR1 and CDR2: LNHDA, SQIVND (reference sequence). Trimming took 5 bases from V and 6 from J, leaving 25 bases between them. The CDR3 is 17 amino acids.

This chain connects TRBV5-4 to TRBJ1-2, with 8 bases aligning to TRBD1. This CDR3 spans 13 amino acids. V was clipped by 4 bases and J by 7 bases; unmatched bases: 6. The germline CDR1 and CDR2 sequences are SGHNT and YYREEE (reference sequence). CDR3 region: CASSMDRAGGYTF. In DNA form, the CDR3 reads TGTGCCAGCAGCATGGACAGGGCTGGTGGCTACACCTTC.

The chain's CDR3 is CATSDSPWGAGANVLTF. Here the CDR3 DNA reads TGTGCCACCAGTGATTCTCCATGGGGGGCTGGGGCCAACGTCCTGACTTTC. The chain uses TRBV24-1 and TRBJ2-6; D perhaps matches TRBD2 (6 bases). Looked up from germline, CDR1 is KGHDR and CDR2 is SFDVKD. The CDR3 consists of 17 residues. The V end lost 2 bases, the J end lost 2 bases, and 12 bases lay between the germline ends.

CDR3 sequence: CASSPDDWGPQYF. DNA for the CDR3: TGTGCCAGCTCACCCGATGACTGGGGGCCCCAGTACTTC. The chain recombines TRBV18 with TRBJ2-5, with D possibly being TRBD1 (6 bases). CDR3 length: 13 amino acids. CDR1 is KGHSH and CDR2 is LQKENI in the germline V gene. The V and J ends lost 3 bases and 9 bases respectively, with 14 bases between them. The variable domain in full, with the rest retrieved from reference TRBV18 and TRBJ2-5, is NAGVMQNPRHLVRRRGQEARLRCSPMKGHSHVYWYRQLPEEGLKFMVYLQKENIIDESGMPKERFSAEFPKEGPSILRIQQVVRGDSAAYFCASSPDDWGPQYFGPGTRLLVL.

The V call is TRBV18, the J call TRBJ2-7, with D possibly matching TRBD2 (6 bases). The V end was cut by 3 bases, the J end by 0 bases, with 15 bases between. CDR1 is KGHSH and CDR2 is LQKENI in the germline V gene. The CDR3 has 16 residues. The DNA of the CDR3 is TGTGCCAGCTCACCCGGCGCGGGGCTCAGCTCCTACGAGCAGTACTTC. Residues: CASSPGAGLSSYEQYF.

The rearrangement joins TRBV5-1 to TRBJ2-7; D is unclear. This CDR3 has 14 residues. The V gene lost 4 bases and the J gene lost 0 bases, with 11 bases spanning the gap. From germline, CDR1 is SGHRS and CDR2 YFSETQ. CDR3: CASSLYLSSYEQYF. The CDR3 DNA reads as TGCGCCAGCAGCCTGTACTTGAGCTCCTACGAGCAGTACTTC.

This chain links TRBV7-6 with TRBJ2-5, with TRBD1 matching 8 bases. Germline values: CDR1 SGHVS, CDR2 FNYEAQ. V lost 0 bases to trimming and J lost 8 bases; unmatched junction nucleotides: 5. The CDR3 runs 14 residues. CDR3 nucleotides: TGTGCCAGCAGCTTAGCAGGACAGGGTAAAACCCAGTACTTC. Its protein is CASSLAGQGKTQYF.

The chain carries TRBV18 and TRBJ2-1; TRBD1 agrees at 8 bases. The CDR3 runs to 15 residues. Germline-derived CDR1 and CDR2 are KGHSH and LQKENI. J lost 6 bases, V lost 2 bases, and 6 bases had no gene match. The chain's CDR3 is CASSPNRGSGNEQFF. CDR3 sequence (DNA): TGTGCCAGCTCACCAAACAGGGGGTCGGGCAATGAGCAGTTCTTC.